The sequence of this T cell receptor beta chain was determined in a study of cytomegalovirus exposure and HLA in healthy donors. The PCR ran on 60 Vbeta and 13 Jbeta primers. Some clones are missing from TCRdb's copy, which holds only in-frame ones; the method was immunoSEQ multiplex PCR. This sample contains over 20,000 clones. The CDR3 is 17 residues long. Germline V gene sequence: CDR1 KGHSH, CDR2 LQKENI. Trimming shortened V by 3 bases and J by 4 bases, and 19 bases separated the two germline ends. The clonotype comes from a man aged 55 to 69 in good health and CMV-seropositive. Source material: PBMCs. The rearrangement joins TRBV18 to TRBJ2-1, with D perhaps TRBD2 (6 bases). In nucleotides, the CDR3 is TGTGCCAGCTCACCCCCCGGACGGCGGGAAGGATACAATGAGCAGTTCTTC. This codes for CASSPPGRREGYNEQFF.